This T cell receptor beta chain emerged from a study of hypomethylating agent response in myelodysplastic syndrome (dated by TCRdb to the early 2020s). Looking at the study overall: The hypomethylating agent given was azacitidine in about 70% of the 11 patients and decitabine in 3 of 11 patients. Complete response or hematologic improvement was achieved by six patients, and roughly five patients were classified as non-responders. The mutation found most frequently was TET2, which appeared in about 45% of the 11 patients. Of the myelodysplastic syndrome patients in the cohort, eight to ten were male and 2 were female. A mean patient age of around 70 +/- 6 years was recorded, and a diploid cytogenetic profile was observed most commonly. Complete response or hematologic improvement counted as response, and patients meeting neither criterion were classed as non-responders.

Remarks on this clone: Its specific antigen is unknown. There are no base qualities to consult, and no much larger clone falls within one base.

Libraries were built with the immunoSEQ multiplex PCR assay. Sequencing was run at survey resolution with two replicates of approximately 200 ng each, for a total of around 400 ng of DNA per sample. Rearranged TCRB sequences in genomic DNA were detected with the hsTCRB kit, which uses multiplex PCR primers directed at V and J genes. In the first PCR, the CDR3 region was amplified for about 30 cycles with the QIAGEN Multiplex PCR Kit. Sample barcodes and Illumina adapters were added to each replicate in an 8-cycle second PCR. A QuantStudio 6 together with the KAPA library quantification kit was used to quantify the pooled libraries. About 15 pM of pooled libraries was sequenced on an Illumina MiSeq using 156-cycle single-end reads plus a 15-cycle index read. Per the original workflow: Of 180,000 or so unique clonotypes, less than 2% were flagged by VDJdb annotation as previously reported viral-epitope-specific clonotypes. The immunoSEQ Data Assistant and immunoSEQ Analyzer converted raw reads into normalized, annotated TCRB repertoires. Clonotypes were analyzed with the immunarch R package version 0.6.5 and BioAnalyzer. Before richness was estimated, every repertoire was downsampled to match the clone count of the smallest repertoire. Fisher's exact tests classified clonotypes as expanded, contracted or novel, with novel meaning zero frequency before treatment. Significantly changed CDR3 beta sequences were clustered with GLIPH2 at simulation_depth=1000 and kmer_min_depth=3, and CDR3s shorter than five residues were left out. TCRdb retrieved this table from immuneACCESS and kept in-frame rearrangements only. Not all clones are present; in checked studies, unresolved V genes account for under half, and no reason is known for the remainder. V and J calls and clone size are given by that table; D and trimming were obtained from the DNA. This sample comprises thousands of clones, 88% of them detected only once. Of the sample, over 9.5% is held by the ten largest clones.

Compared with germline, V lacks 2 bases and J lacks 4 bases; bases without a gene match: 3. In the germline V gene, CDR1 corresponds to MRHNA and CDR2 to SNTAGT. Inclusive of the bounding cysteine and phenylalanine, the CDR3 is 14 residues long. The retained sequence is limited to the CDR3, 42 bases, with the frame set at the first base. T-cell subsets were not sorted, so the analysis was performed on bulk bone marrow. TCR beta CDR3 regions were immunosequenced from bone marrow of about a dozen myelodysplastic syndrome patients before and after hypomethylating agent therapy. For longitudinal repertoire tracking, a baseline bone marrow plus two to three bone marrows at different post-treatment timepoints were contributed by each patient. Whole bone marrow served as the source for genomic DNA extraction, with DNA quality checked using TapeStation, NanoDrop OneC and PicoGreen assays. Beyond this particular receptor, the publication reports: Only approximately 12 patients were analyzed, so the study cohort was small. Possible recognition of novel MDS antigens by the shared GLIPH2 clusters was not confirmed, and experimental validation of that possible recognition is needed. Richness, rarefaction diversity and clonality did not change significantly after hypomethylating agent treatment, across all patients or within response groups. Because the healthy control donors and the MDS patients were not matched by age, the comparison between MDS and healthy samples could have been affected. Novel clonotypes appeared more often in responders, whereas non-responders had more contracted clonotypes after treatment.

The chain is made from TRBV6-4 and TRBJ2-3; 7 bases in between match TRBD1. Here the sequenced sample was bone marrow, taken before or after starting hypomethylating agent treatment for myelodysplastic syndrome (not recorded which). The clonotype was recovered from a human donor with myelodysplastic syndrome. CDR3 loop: CASSDRGRADTQYF. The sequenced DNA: TGTGCCAGCAGTGACAGGGGGCGCGCAGATACGCAGTATTTT.